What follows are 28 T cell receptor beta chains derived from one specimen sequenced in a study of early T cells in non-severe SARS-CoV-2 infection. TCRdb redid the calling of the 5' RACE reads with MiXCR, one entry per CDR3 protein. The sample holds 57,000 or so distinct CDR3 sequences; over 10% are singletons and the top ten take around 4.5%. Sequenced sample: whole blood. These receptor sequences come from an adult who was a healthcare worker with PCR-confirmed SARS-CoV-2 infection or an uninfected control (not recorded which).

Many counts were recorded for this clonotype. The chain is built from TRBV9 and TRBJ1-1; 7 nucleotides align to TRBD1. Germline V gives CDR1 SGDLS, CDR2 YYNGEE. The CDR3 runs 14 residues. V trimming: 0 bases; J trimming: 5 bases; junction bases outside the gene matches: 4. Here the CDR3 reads CASSVGGGPTEAFF. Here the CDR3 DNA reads TGTGCCAGCAGCGTAGGAGGGGGCCCAACTGAAGCTTTCTTT.

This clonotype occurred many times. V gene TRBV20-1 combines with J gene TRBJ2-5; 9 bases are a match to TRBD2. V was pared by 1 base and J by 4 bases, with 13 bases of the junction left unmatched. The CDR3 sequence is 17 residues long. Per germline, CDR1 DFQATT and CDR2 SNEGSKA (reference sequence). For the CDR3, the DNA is TGCAGTGCTAGAGGACACGCCGGAGCGGGAGGAGGAGAGACCCAGTACTTC. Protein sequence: CSARGHAGAGGGETQYF.

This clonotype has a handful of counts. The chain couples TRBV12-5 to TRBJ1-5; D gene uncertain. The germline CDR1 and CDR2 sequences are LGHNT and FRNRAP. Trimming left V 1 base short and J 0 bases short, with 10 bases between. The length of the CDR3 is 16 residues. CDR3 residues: CASGLDPEYSNQPQHF. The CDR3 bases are TGTGCTAGTGGTTTGGACCCGGAGTATAGCAATCAGCCCCAGCATTTT.

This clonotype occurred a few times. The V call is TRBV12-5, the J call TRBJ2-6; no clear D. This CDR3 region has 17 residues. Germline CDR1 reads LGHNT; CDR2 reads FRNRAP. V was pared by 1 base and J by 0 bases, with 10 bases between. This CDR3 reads CASGLDSRNSGANVLTF. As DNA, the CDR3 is TGTGCTAGTGGTTTGGACAGCCGCAACTCTGGGGCCAACGTCCTGACTTTC.

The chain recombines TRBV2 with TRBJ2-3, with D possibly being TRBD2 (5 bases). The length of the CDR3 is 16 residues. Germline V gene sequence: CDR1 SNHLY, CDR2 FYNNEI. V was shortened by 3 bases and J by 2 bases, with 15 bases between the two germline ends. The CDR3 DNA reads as TGTGCCAGCAGTGACGACTACCAATCCTACACAGATACGCAGTATTTT. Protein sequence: CASSDDYQSYTDTQYF.

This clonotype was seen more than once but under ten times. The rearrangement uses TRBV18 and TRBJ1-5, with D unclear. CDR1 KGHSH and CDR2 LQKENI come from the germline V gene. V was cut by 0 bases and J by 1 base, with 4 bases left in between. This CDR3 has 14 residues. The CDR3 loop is CASSPPNSNQPQHF. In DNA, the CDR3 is TGTGCCAGCTCACCACCTAACAGCAATCAGCCCCAGCATTTT.

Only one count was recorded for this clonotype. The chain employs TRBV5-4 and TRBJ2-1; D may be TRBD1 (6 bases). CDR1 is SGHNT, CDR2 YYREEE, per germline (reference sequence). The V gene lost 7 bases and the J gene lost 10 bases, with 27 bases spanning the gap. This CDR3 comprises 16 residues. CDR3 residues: CASSRGPDPLSCEQFF. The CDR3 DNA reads TGTGCCAGCTCCAGGGGTCCGGACCCCCTTTCATGCGAGCAGTTCTTC.

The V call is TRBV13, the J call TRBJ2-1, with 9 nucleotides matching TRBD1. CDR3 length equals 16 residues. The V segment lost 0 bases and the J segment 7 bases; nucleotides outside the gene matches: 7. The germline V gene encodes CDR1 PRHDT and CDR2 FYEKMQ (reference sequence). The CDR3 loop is CASSLGGTGSINEQFF. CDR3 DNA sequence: TGTGCCAGCAGCTTAGGGGGGACAGGGAGTATAAATGAGCAGTTCTTC.

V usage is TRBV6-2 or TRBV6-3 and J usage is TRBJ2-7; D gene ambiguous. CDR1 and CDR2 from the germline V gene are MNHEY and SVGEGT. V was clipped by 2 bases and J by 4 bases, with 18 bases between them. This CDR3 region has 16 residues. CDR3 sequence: CASSYGPPELPYEQYF. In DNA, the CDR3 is TGTGCCAGCAGTTACGGACCTCCCGAACTTCCTTACGAGCAGTACTTC.

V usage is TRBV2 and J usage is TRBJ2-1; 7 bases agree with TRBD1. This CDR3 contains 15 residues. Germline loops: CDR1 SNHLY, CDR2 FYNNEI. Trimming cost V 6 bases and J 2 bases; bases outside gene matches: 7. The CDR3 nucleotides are TGTGCCAGCAGACCCAGACAGGGTGCCTACAATGAGCAGTTCTTC. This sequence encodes CASRPRQGAYNEQFF. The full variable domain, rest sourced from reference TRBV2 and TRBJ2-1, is EPEVTQTPSHQVTQMGQEVILRCVPISNHLYFYWYRQILGQKVEFLVSFYNNEISEKSEIFDDQFSVERPDGSNFTLKIRSTKLEDSAMYFCASRPRQGAYNEQFFGPGTRLTVL.

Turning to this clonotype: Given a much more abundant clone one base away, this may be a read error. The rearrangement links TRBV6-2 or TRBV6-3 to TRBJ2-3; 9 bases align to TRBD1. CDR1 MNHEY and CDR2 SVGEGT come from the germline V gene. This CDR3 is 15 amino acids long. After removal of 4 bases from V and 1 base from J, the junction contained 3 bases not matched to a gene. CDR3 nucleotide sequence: TGTGCCAGCAGTTGCCGGGACAGGGGCACAGATACGCAGTATTTT. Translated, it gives CASSCRDRGTDTQYF.

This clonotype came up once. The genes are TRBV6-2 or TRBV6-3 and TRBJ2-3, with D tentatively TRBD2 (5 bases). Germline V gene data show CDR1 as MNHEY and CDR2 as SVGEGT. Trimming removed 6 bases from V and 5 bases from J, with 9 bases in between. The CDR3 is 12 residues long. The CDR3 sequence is CASSRGEDTQYF. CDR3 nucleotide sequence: TGTGCCAGCAGCCGGGGAGAAGATACGCAGTATTTT.

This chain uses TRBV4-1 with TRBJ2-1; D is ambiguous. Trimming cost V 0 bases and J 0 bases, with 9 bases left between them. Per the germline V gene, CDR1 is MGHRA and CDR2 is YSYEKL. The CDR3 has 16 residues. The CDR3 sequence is CASSQDVSSSYNEQFF. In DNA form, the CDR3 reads TGCGCCAGCAGCCAAGATGTGTCTAGCTCCTACAATGAGCAGTTCTTC.

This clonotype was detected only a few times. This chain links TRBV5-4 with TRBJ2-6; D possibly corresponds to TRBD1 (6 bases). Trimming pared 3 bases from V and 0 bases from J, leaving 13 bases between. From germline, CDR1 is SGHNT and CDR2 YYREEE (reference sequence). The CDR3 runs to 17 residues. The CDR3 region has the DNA TGTGCCAGCAGCTCCGTTGACAGGCGCTCTGGGGCCAACGTCCTGACTTTC. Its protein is CASSSVDRRSGANVLTF. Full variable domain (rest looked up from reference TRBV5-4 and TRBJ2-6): ETGVTQSPTHLIKTRGQQVTLRCSSQSGHNTVSWYQQALGQGPQFIFQYYREEENGRGNFPPRFSGLQFPNYSSELNVNALELDDSALYLCASSSVDRRSGANVLTFGAGSRLTVL.

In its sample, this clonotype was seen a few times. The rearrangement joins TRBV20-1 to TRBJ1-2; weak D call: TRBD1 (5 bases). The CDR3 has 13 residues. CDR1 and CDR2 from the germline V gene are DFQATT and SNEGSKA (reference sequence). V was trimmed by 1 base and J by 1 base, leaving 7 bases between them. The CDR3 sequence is CSARGDGNYGYTF. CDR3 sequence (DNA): TGCAGTGCTAGAGGGGACGGTAACTATGGCTACACCTTC.

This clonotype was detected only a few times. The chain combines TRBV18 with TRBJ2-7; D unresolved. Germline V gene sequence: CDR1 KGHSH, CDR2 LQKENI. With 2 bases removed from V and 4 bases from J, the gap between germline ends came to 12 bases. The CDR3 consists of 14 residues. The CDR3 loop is CASSPKDPPYEQYF. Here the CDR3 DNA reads TGTGCCAGCTCACCAAAGGATCCTCCTTACGAGCAGTACTTC. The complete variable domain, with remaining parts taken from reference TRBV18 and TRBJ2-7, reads NAGVMQNPRHLVRRRGQEARLRCSPMKGHSHVYWYRQLPEEGLKFMVYLQKENIIDESGMPKERFSAEFPKEGPSILRIQQVVRGDSAAYFCASSPKDPPYEQYFGPGTRLTVT.

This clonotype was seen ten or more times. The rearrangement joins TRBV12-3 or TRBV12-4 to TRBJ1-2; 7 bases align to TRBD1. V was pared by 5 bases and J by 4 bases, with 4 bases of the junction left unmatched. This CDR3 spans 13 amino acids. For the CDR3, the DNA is TGTGCCAGCAGTGCAGGGGGAGGCTATGGCTACACCTTC. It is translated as CASSAGGGYGYTF.

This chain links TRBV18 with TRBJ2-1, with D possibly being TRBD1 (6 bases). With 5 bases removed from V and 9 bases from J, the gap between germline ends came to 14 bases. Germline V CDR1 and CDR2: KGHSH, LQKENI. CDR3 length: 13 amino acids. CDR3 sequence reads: CASSATGLREQFF. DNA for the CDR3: TGTGCCAGCTCAGCCACAGGGTTGCGTGAGCAGTTCTTC.

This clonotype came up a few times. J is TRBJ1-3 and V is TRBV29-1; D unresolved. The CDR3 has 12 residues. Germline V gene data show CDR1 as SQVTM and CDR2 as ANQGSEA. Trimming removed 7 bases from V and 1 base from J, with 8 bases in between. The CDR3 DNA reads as TGCAGCGGGGGAGGTTCTGGAAACACCATATATTTT. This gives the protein CSGGGSGNTIYF.

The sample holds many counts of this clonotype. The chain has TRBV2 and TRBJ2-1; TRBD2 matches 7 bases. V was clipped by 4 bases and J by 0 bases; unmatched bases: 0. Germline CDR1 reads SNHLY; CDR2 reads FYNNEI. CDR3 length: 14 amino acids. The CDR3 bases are TGTGCCAGCAGTGGGACTAGCTCCTACAATGAGCAGTTCTTC. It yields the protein CASSGTSSYNEQFF.

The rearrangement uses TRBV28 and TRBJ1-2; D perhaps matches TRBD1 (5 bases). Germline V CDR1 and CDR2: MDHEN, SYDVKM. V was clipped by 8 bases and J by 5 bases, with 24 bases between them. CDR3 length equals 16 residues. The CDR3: CASLGGAGRVLYGYTF. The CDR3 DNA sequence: TGTGCCAGCCTAGGTGGGGCAGGGCGTGTCCTATATGGCTACACCTTC.

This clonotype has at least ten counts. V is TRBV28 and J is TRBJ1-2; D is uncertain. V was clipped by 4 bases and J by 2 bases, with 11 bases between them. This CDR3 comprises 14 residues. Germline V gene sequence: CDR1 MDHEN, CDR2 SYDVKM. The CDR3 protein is CASSSPGRNYGYTF. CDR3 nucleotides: TGTGCCAGCAGTTCCCCGGGCAGGAACTATGGCTACACCTTC.

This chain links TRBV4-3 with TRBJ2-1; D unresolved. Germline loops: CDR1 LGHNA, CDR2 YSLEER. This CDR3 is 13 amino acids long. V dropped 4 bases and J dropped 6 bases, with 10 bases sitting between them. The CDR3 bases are TGCGCCAGCAGCCTCAATCACGGCAATGAGCAGTTCTTC. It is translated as CASSLNHGNEQFF.

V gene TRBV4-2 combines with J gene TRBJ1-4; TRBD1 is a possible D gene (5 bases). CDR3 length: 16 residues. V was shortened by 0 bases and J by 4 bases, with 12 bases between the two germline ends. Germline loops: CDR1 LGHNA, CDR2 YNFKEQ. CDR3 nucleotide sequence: TGTGCCAGCAGCCAAGATGCGGGGACCTTTAATGAAAAACTGTTTTTT. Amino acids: CASSQDAGTFNEKLFF.

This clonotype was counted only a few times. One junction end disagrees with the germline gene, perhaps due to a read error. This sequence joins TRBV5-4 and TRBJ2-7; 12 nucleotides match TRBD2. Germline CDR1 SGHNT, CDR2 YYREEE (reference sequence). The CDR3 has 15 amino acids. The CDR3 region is CANSATSGGPYEQYF. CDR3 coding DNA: TGTGCCAACAGCGCGACTAGCGGGGGACCCTACGAGCAGTACTTC.

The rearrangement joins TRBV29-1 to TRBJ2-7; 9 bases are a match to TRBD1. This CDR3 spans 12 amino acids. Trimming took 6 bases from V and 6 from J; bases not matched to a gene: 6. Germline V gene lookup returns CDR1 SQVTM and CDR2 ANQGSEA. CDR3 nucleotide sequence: TGCAGCGTGCTGGGGACAGGGACCGAGCAGTACTTC. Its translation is CSVLGTGTEQYF.

The CDR3: CAITRDHYGYTF. The CDR3 nucleotides read TGTGCCATCACCCGGGACCACTATGGCTACACCTTC. The genes are TRBV10-3 and TRBJ1-2; D might be TRBD1 (5 bases). CDR3 length equals 12 residues. CDR1 and CDR2 from the germline V gene are ENHRY and SYGVKD. V lost 7 bases, J lost 3 bases, and 9 bases lay in between.

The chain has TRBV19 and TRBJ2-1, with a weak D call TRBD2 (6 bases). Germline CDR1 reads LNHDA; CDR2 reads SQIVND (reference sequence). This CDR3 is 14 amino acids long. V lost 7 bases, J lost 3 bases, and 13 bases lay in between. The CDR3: CASTAGNLYNEQFF. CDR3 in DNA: TGTGCCAGTACGGCGGGGAACCTCTACAATGAGCAGTTCTTC.